Shown below are 13 T cell receptor beta chains from a single sample sequenced in a study of T cells in Graves' hyperthyroidism and ophthalmopathy. Authors of the study amplified TCR beta CDR3 regions from RNA transcripts. HTBI primers were employed in a first-round RT-PCR of the TCR CDR3. Using its own MiXCR run on the multiplex PCR reads, TCRdb lists one record per CDR3 protein. The table lists about 250,000 distinct CDR3 sequences, 20% to 25% of them singletons. Input material: blood. The source of these receptors is a man aged 25-45 years with Graves' ophthalmopathy.

Many counts were recorded for this clonotype. The chain couples TRBV13 to TRBJ2-7; 12 bases are a match to TRBD2. The CDR3 is 15 amino acids. The germline V gene encodes CDR1 PRHDT and CDR2 FYEKMQ (reference sequence). With 4 bases clipped from V and 5 bases from J, the junction kept 6 bases outside the gene matches. CDR3 amino acids: CASSSTSGSLDEQYF. The CDR3 coding sequence is TGTGCCAGCAGCTCGACTAGCGGGAGTTTGGACGAGCAGTACTTC.

This clonotype was recorded at least ten times. The chain recombines TRBV11-3 with TRBJ2-1; 10 bases are shared with TRBD2. Germline V gives CDR1 SGHNT, CDR2 YENEEA. Trimming removed 0 bases from V and 8 bases from J; junction bases left unmatched: 4. CDR3 length equals 15 residues. The CDR3 protein is CASSLELAGYDEQFF. The CDR3 bases are TGTGCCAGCAGCTTAGAACTAGCGGGATATGATGAGCAGTTCTTC.

Points on this clonotype: The junction departs from the called germline gene at one end, perhaps through a read error. The chain uses TRBV6-9 and TRBJ2-5; D ambiguous. The CDR3 loop spans 15 amino acids. Germline CDR1 reads MNHGY; CDR2 reads SVAAGI. CDR3 in DNA: TGTGCCAGCAGTGATTCGAACACGTACCAAGAGACCCAGTACTTC. This sequence encodes CASSDSNTYQETQYF.

Remarks on this clonotype: This sequence may be a read error, since a much larger clone differs from it by one base. The DNA for the CDR3 is TGTGCCAGCAGCCAATACGGGGAGGAGCAGTTCTTC. Its translation is CASSQYGEEQFF. The rearrangement links TRBV3-1 to TRBJ2-1, with D perhaps matching TRBD2 (5 bases). This CDR3 has 12 residues. V was shortened by 2 bases and J by 10 bases, with 9 bases between the two germline ends. Germline values: CDR1 LGHDT, CDR2 YNNKEL (reference sequence).

The gene calls are TRBV29-1 and TRBJ2-2; tentatively, D is TRBD1 or TRBD2 (5 bases each). V lost 5 bases to trimming and J lost 5 bases, with 15 bases between them. This CDR3 region has 14 residues. Germline CDR1 is SQVTM and CDR2 is ANQGSEA. CDR3: CSVCEQEVTGELFF. The CDR3 DNA reads TGCAGCGTTTGTGAACAGGAGGTTACCGGGGAGCTGTTTTTT.

The table lists this clonotype with many counts. The chain links TRBV12-3 or TRBV12-4 to TRBJ2-3; 7 nucleotides align to TRBD2. V dropped 6 bases and J dropped 2; count of bases not matched to a gene: 5. CDR3 length: 14 amino acids. The DNA for the CDR3 is TGTGCCAGCAGGCCGGGACTATTCACAGATACGCAGTATTTT. Translating gives CASRPGLFTDTQYF.

The CDR3 DNA reads TGTGCCTCTACACACCGGAATAATTCACCCCTCCACTTT. Translation gives CASTHRNNSPLHF. The rearrangement joins TRBV30 to TRBJ1-6; D is unresolved. V was clipped by 7 bases and J by 5 bases, with 12 bases between them. The CDR3 totals 13 residues. CDR1 is GTSNPN, CDR2 SVGIG, per germline (reference sequence).

This clonotype was seen ten or more times. This chain uses TRBV9 with TRBJ1-2; tentative D call: TRBD1 (6 bases). The CDR3 has 14 amino acids. With 0 bases removed from V and 8 bases from J, the gap between germline ends came to 14 bases. The germline V gene has CDR1 SGDLS and CDR2 YYNGEE. CDR3 coding DNA: TGTGCCAGCAGCGTAGGGGCAGGGGATGTCGGCTACACCTTC. The encoded protein is CASSVGAGDVGYTF.

There are many counts of this clonotype. The J gene is TRBJ2-2, the V gene TRBV4-1, with TRBD2 identical over 9 bases. The J segment lost 1 base and the V segment lost 1 base, leaving 4 bases of the junction unmatched. The CDR3 length is 17 residues. Germline CDR1 is MGHRA and CDR2 is YSYEKL. CDR3 nucleotide sequence: TGCGCCAGCAGCCAAGGGGTTAGCGGGAGGAACACCGGGGAGCTGTTTTTT. It codes for CASSQGVSGRNTGELFF.

J is TRBJ2-7 and V is TRBV6-2 or TRBV6-3; D remains ambiguous. V lost 5 bases and J lost 2, with 19 bases in between. CDR3 size: 16 residues. In germline, CDR1 is MNHEY, CDR2 SVGEGT. CDR3 residues: CASSDLFVGGPYEQYF. The CDR3 region has the DNA TGTGCCAGCAGTGACCTCTTTGTAGGCGGACCCTACGAGCAGTACTTC.

A remark on this clonotype: One junction end does not reproduce the germline sequence, and a read error may be involved. CDR3 sequence (DNA): TGTGTCAGCTCACCGGGGGCGGGTCCCCCCTACGAGCAGTACTTC. Translation: CVSSPGAGPPYEQYF. The chain joins TRBV18 to TRBJ2-7; tentatively, D is TRBD1 or TRBD2 (6 bases each). The CDR3 loop spans 15 amino acids. The germline V gene has CDR1 KGHSH and CDR2 LQKENI.

CDR3 sequence: CATSKTDRDRFLQETQYF. In nucleotides, the CDR3 is TGTGCCACCAGCAAAACGGACAGGGACCGTTTCCTCCAAGAGACCCAGTACTTC. The chain joins TRBV24-1 to TRBJ2-5; 8 bases map to TRBD1. The length of the CDR3 is 18 residues. Germline V gives CDR1 KGHDR, CDR2 SFDVKD. V shed 7 bases and J 1 base; nucleotides not matched to a gene: 16.

This clonotype was picked up a small number of times. V usage is TRBV7-9 and J usage is TRBJ2-5, with D possibly TRBD2 on 7 matching bases. The V end was cut by 5 bases, the J end by 4 bases, with 20 bases between. The CDR3 is made up of 16 amino acids. The V gene's germline CDR1 is SEHNR and CDR2 FQNEAQ (reference sequence). CDR3 bases: TGTGCCAGCAGCCGTGGTGGGGGGGCGCCCGGAGAGACCCAGTACTTC. It encodes CASSRGGGAPGETQYF. The full variable domain, its missing parts supplied by reference TRBV7-9 and TRBJ2-5, is DTGVSQNPRHKITKRGQNVTFRCDPISEHNRLYWYRQTLGQGPEFLTYFQNEAQLEKSRLLSDRFSAERPKGSFSTLEIQRTEQGDSAMYLCASSRGGGAPGETQYFGPGTRLLVL.